The 29 T cell receptor delta chains below were found in one sample sequenced in a study of gamma-delta T cells after stem cell transplantation. TCRdb reran clone calling via CATT on the RT-PCR reads. The sample yields 2,600 or so delta-chain clones, approximately 1.4% seen once. The sequencing sample was made of gamma-delta T cells. The receptor source for this set is a human donor. It is not recorded whose cells these are; they may come from a transplant donor.

For this clone: A much larger clone lies one base from this, so it may be a read error. Because the CDR3's place on the DNA is in doubt, the DNA is left out and the CDR3 is given as listed by TCRdb. The chain recombines TRAV29/DV5 with TRDJ1; the table's D call TRDD3 went unverified against the DNA. Germline V CDR1 and CDR2: NSMFDY, ISSIKDK. Both ends counted, the CDR3 spans 25 residues. The CDR3 region is CSVLLCSKQTGDALGDYPYTDKLIF.

For this clone: This is likely an artifact of a read error, given a far larger clone one base away. This rearrangement joins TRDV2 to TRDJ3; TRDD3 matches 10 bases. Trimming removed 0 bases from V and 5 bases from J; junction bases left unmatched: 12. Germline V gene sequence: CDR1 GEAIGNYY, CDR2 EKD. This CDR3 comprises 20 residues. CDR3 in DNA: TGTGCCTGTGACACCGGCGGTGGGGGATACCATCCCCGGGACACCCGACAGATGTTTTTC. Amino acids: CACDTGGGGYHPRDTRQMFF.

As to this clone: At one end, the junction sequence differs from germline, possibly due to a read error. Other DNA sequences in this sample translate to the same CDR3. The rearrangement uses TRDV2 and TRDJ1; 9 nucleotides line up with TRDD3. The length of the CDR3 is 17 residues. CDR1 is GEAIGNYY, CDR2 EKD, per germline. The CDR3 nucleotides read TGCGCCTGTGACACCATTACTGGGGGACCCGACACCGATAAACTCATCTTT. This encodes CACDTITGGPDTDKLIF.

This clone has a handful of counts. CDR3 loop: CALGNFIPNHPQRVFLGVNTDKLIF. CDR3 in DNA: TGTGCTCTTGGGAACTTCATTCCAAACCACCCCCAACGCGTGTTCTTAGGGGTTAACACCGATAAACTCATCTTT. This chain uses TRDV1 with TRDJ1; D gene uncertain. The length of the CDR3 is 25 residues. V was cut by 5 bases and J by 0 bases, with 43 bases left in between. Germline assignment: CDR1 TSWWSYY and CDR2 QGS.

In regard to this clone: This DNA translates differently at residue 15 from the TCRdb protein, which is that of a much larger clone; a read error is likely, and the protein shown is the DNA's own translation. The chain employs TRDV2 and TRDJ1, with 13 positions matching TRDD3. CDR3 size: 19 residues. CDR1 is GEAIGNYY, CDR2 EKD, per germline. CDR3 nucleotides: TGTGCCTGTGACACCATAGGGCCACTGGGGGATACGAGAACCGCTAAACTCATCTTT. Its protein product is CACDTIGPLGDTRTAKLIF.

This clone was seen only a few times. A much bigger clone sits one base away, suggesting this may be a read error. Other DNA variants within this sample encode the same CDR3. The chain is built from TRDV2 and TRDJ3, with 13 bases that match TRDD3. CDR1 and CDR2 from the germline V gene are GEAIGNYY and EKD. CDR3 length: 21 residues. CDR3 bases: TGCGCCTGTGACCCCATTACTGGGGGATACGCAAGCTCCTGGGACACCCGACAGATGTTTTTC. It encodes CACDPITGGYASSWDTRQMFF.

This clone was seen more than once but under ten times. This probably arose from a read error, given a far larger clone one base away. The gene calls are TRDV1 and TRDJ1, with D possibly TRDD3 on 6 matching bases. This CDR3 is built from 22 residues. CDR1 is TSWWSYY, CDR2 QGS, per germline. CDR3 region: CAPGDLRLVWFDTPDYTDKLIF. The CDR3 DNA is TGTGCTCCTGGGGACTTACGGCTGGTTTGGTTTGACACTCCCGACTACACCGATAAACTCATCTTT.

As concerns this clone: For this DNA, TCRdb reports the protein of a much larger clone, which diverges at residue 4, most likely from a read error; the protein presented here is translated directly from the DNA. The chain combines TRDV1 with TRDJ1, with 11 bases fitting TRDD3. Per the germline V gene, CDR1 is TSWWSYY and CDR2 is QGS. The CDR3 has 21 amino acids. The CDR3 coding sequence is TGTGCTCTTGAGGAAGACGATTGGGACCGACTGGGGGATAGGTGCACCGATAAACTCATCTTT. Protein product: CALEEDDWDRLGDRCTDKLIF.

This clone is labeled medium-sized (0.01 to 0.1%). J is TRDJ2 and V is TRDV2; no definite D call. This CDR3 region has 18 residues. With 3 bases removed from V and 0 bases from J, the gap between germline ends came to 19 bases. Germline values: CDR1 GEAIGNYY, CDR2 EKD. The CDR3 loop is CACDPLGEGGPLTAQLFF. CDR3 DNA sequence: TGTGCCTGTGACCCCCTCGGCGAGGGAGGTCCTTTGACAGCACAACTCTTCTTT.

Remarks on this clone: TCRdb has a much larger clone's protein, which differs at residue 11 from the translation of this DNA, likely because of a read error; what is shown is the protein translated from the DNA. This rearrangement joins TRDV2 to TRDJ1, with D perhaps matching TRDD3 (6 bases). Germline V gene sequence: CDR1 GEAIGNYY, CDR2 EKD. The CDR3 runs 17 residues. Trimming shortened V by 5 bases and J by 3 bases, and 24 bases separated the two germline ends. The CDR3 region is CACGPSLAGDLADKLIF. CDR3 in DNA: TGTGCCTGTGGGCCCTCTCTAGCTGGGGACCTCGCCGATAAACTCATCTTT.

This clone counts as medium-sized. The J gene is TRDJ1, the V gene TRDV2, with TRDD3 matching over 13 bases. CDR3 size: 17 residues. The germline V gene encodes CDR1 GEAIGNYY and CDR2 EKD. V lost 1 base and J lost 4; bases outside the gene matches: 8. The CDR3 loop reads CACDTLELGDTIDKLIF. The CDR3 nucleotides read TGTGCCTGTGACACTCTTGAACTGGGGGATACGATCGATAAACTCATCTTT.

The chain carries TRDV1 and TRDJ1; the D gene is possibly TRDD2 (7 bases). The germline gives CDR1 TSWWSYY, CDR2 QGS. V lost 1 base and J lost 0, with 27 bases in between. The CDR3 extends over 21 amino acids. The CDR3: CALGERPSFDWEQVYTDKLIF. Written as DNA, the CDR3 is TGTGCTCTTGGGGAACGTCCTTCCTTCGACTGGGAGCAGGTGTACACCGATAAACTCATCTTT.

This clone came up a few times. With only one base between it and a far larger clone, this is likely a read error. In the same sample, other DNA sequences code for this CDR3. V gene TRDV2 combines with J gene TRDJ1; D is undetermined. Germline V gene sequence: CDR1 GEAIGNYY, CDR2 EKD. This CDR3 comprises 17 residues. V was pared by 0 bases and J by 0 bases, with 16 bases between. Here the CDR3 DNA reads TGTGCCTGTGACACCGTAGGGAGAAGGGGTAACACCGATAAACTCATCTTT. It codes for CACDTVGRRGNTDKLIF.

This clone ranks as large. This sequence is one base from a far larger clone and is likely a read error. This chain uses TRDV2 with TRDJ3; 7 bases agree with TRDD3. The CDR3 consists of 25 residues. In germline, CDR1 is GEAIGNYY, CDR2 EKD. CDR3 sequence: CACGTVSGWGTPLRLSSWDTRQMFF. The CDR3 DNA follows: TGTGCCTGTGGCACCGTGAGTGGATGGGGGACCCCGCTTCGTTTATCGTCCTGGGACACCCGACAGATGTTTTTC.

This clone was recorded a few times. The amino acid sequence in TCRdb belongs to a much larger clone and departs from this DNA's translation at residue 10, likely a sequencing read error; the sequence shown is translated from the DNA. The chain couples TRDV1 to TRDJ1; no firm D call. Between the trimmed V and J ends, which lost 3 bases and 0 bases, there was a span of 32 bases. The CDR3 runs 22 residues. From germline, CDR1 is TSWWSYY and CDR2 QGS. DNA of the CDR3: TGTGCTCTTGGGGACTTACGGCTGGTTCGGTTTGACACTCCCGACTACACCGATAAACTCATCTTT. It codes for CALGDLRLVRFDTPDYTDKLIF.

Turning to this clone: TCRdb attributes to this sequence the protein of a much larger clone, which differs from the DNA translation at residue 13; a read error is likely, and the protein displayed is translated from the DNA. The genes are TRDV2 and TRDJ1; 11 bases map to TRDD3. CDR1 and CDR2 from the germline V gene are GEAIGNYY and EKD. V lost 3 bases and J lost 3; bases outside the gene matches: 14. The CDR3 is 18 amino acids. This chain's CDR3 is CACDALHGGYGNADKLIF. For the CDR3, the DNA is TGTGCCTGTGACGCGCTGCATGGGGGATACGGCAACGCCGATAAACTCATCTTT.

On this clone itself: Its ends do not fully match the called genes, so a read error is possible. This same CDR3 is encoded by further DNA sequences in the sample. The chain is built from TRDV2 and TRDJ1; TRDD3 is a possible D gene (6 bases). CDR3 length equals 16 residues. Per the germline V gene, CDR1 is GEAIGNYY and CDR2 is EKD. CDR3 amino acids: CACDTLGSAYTDKLIF. The CDR3 DNA reads TGTGCCTGTGACACCCTGGGGTCGGCATACACTGATAAACTCATCTTT.

Within the sample, this clone is medium-sized. With only one base between it and a far larger clone, this is likely a read error. The J gene is TRDJ1, the V gene TRDV1, with no clear D. V gave up 3 bases and J gave up 3 bases, with 35 bases separating them. The CDR3 has 22 residues. The germline CDR1 and CDR2 sequences are TSWWSYY and QGS. DNA for the CDR3: TGTGCTCTTGGGGACTTACGGCTGGTTTGGTTTGACACTCCCGACTACGCCGATAAACTCATCTTT. It translates to CALGDLRLVWFDTPDYADKLIF.

This clone has more than one count but fewer than ten. A far larger clone is a single base away, which makes a read error likely. This CDR3 is also generated by other DNA sequences in the sample. The chain is built from TRDV2 and TRDJ1, with 8 nucleotides matching TRDD3. J was trimmed by 5 bases and V by 0 bases; bases with no gene match: 13. The CDR3 extends over 17 amino acids. The germline V gene encodes CDR1 GEAIGNYY and CDR2 EKD. CDR3 amino acids: CACDTVGLGEAADKLIF. CDR3 nucleotides: TGTGCCTGTGACACCGTAGGGCTGGGGGAAGCGGCGGATAAACTCATCTTT.

This clone has a handful of counts. A read error is the likely source, as a far larger clone sits one nucleotide away. The J gene is TRDJ1, the V gene TRDV2, with 12 nucleotides matching TRDD3. V lost 3 bases to trimming and J lost 13 bases; unmatched junction nucleotides: 8. This CDR3 region has 13 residues. The germline V gene encodes CDR1 GEAIGNYY and CDR2 EKD. This CDR3 is CACDSILGDTAIF. The CDR3 DNA is TGTGCCTGTGACTCAATACTGGGGGATACCGCCATCTTT.

This clone has only a few counts. A much larger clonotype is one base distant, so this may be a read error. The same CDR3 can be traced to other DNA sequences in this sample. The chain has TRDV2 and TRDJ1; 8 nucleotides line up with TRDD3. The germline V gene encodes CDR1 GEAIGNYY and CDR2 EKD. The junction had 9 bases not matched to a gene; V was cut back by 1 base and J by 6 bases. CDR3 length: 15 residues. CDR3 sequence reads: CACDTVGYGNNKLIF. The DNA of the CDR3 is TGTGCCTGTGACACGGTGGGATACGGGAACAATAAACTCATCTTT.

This clone was observed a few times. TCRdb assigns this DNA the protein of a much larger clone, which departs from its translation at residue 6; this likely reflects a read error, and the protein shown comes from translating the DNA. V gene TRDV1 combines with J gene TRDJ1, with 10 positions matching TRDD3. The CDR3 is 18 residues long. Germline V gene sequence: CDR1 TSWWSYY, CDR2 QGS. The V gene end was trimmed by 0 bases and the J gene end by 10 bases; junction bases not matched to a gene: 17. Written as DNA, the CDR3 is TGTGCTCTTGGGGAACTAGGCCCCTGTACTGGGGGATGTGGGAGACTCATCTTT. It specifies CALGELGPCTGGCGRLIF.

This clone is labeled medium-sized. This chain uses TRDV2 with TRDJ1; the match to TRDD3 covers 12 bases. CDR3 length equals 15 residues. The V and J ends lost 1 base and 3 bases, in that order; junction bases with no gene match: 2. Germline-derived CDR1 and CDR2 are GEAIGNYY and EKD. CDR3 coding DNA: TGTGCCTGTGACACTCTGGGGGATACGGCCGATAAACTCATCTTT. It codes for CACDTLGDTADKLIF.

This clone came up a few times. This could be a read error, since a much larger clone is one nucleotide away. Other DNA sequences of this sample code for an identical CDR3. The chain employs TRDV2 and TRDJ3; D call uncertain. The V gene's germline CDR1 is GEAIGNYY and CDR2 EKD. The CDR3 extends over 20 amino acids. CDR3 amino acids: CACDRTPLSGALMDTRQMFF. The CDR3 nucleotides read TGCGCCTGTGACCGGACCCCTCTTTCCGGGGCACTGATGGACACCCGACAGATGTTTTTC.

A note on this clone: A far larger clone is off by one base, so a read error is likely. The V gene is TRDV2, the J gene TRDJ3; 8 nucleotides align to TRDD3. The CDR3 spans 20 residues. The ends lost 0 bases at V and 2 bases at J; junction bases unmatched: 11. Per germline, CDR1 GEAIGNYY and CDR2 EKD. CDR3 residues: CACDTGGGGCHPWDTRQMFF. The CDR3 coding sequence is TGTGCCTGTGACACCGGCGGTGGGGGATGCCATCCCTGGGACACCCGACAGATGTTTTTC.

With regard to this clone: TCRdb's listed protein matches a much larger clone and diverges from this DNA's translation at residue 4, likely through a read error; the protein shown comes from the DNA. V and J are TRDV2 and TRDJ1; 10 nucleotides match TRDD3. The J segment lost 0 bases and the V segment lost 5 bases, leaving 14 bases of the junction unmatched. This CDR3 is 18 amino acids long. Germline V gene sequence: CDR1 GEAIGNYY, CDR2 EKD. In nucleotides, the CDR3 is TGTGCCTGTGTTCCCCTTCGCCTGGGGGATAAGTACACCGATAAACTCATCTTT. It is translated as CACVPLRLGDKYTDKLIF.

This sequence joins TRDV2 and TRDJ1; TRDD3 matches at 10 bases. CDR1 is GEAIGNYY, CDR2 EKD, per germline. V trimming: 3 bases; J trimming: 2 bases; junction bases outside the gene matches: 20. This CDR3 contains 20 residues. The CDR3 bases are TGTGCCTGTGACGACCTACTGGGGGATGCGCGGGGTTCGGGGACCGATAAACTCATCTTT. Protein sequence: CACDDLLGDARGSGTDKLIF.

Regarding this clone: A much larger clone differs from this one at a single base, so this may be a read error. The chain is built from TRDV1 and TRDJ1, with TRDD3 matching over 11 bases. After removal of 3 bases from V and 2 bases from J, the junction contained 20 bases not matched to a gene. CDR3 length: 21 residues. Per the germline V gene, CDR1 is TSWWSYY and CDR2 is QGS. Here the CDR3 reads CALGDPAFLHMGDTETDKLIF. The DNA of the CDR3 is TGTGCTCTTGGGGACCCGGCCTTCCTACATATGGGGGATACGGAGACCGATAAACTCATCTTT.

This clone showed up just a few times. This DNA's translation differs at residue 6 from TCRdb's protein, which comes from a much larger clone; a read error is likely, and the protein shown is translated from the DNA. This chain connects TRDV3 to TRDJ1, with D unclear. Germline assignment: CDR1 TVYSNPD and CDR2 GDNSRS (reference sequence). This CDR3 has 14 amino acids. V was trimmed by 0 bases and J by 2 bases, leaving 13 bases between them. CDR3 sequence reads: CAFRSRSRTDKLIF. CDR3 DNA sequence: TGTGCCTTTAGATCCCGGAGTAGGACCGATAAACTCATCTTT.